Listed here are 25 T cell receptor beta chains from one sample, sequenced in a study of synovial regulatory T cells in juvenile arthritis. TCRdb keeps only in-frame clones here, not all; method: immunoSEQ multiplex PCR. The ten top clones account for 0.8% to 1%, within a sample of 9,500 to 10,000 clones. The sample comprised Treg cells from blood. Subset denoted: remaining (HLA-DR-negative) circulating blood Treg cells. These receptors all come from a donor aged 2-30 years with juvenile idiopathic arthritis.

This sequence joins TRBV7-8 and TRBJ2-1. Germline-derived CDR1 and CDR2 are SGHVS and FQNEAQ. The length of the CDR3 is 15 residues. The record lacks a DNA sequence. CDR3 in amino acids: CASSSSPHTYSEQFF.

The genes are TRBV5-1 and TRBJ2-7. This CDR3 region has 16 residues. Only the protein sequence is given. CDR1 and CDR2 from the germline V gene are SGHRS and YFSETQ. The chain's CDR3 is CASSSTPPGLTQEQYF. The entire variable domain, with the rest obtained from reference TRBV5-1 and TRBJ2-7, is as follows: KAGVTQTPRYLIKTRGQQVTLSCSPISGHRSVSWYQQTPGQGLQFLFEYFSETQRNKGNFPGRFSGRQFSNSRSEMNVSTLELGDSALYLCASSSTPPGLTQEQYFGPGTRLTVT.

The chain employs TRBV5-1 and TRBJ1-3. CDR1 and CDR2 from the germline V gene are SGHRS and YFSETQ. The CDR3 runs to 12 residues. The DNA is unrecorded. The CDR3 loop reads CASRSSGNTIYF.

The V gene is TRBV19, the J gene TRBJ1-2. The CDR3 is 16 amino acids. No DNA appears here. CDR1 and CDR2 from the germline V gene are LNHDA and SQIVND (reference sequence). The CDR3 here is CASSIRYGGLGSGYTF.

The J gene is TRBJ2-1, the V gene TRBV6-4. Germline loops: CDR1 MRHNA, CDR2 SNTAGT. The length of the CDR3 is 13 residues. Only the protein sequence is given. CDR3 in amino acids: CASSGEPYNEQFF.

The genes are TRBV18 and TRBJ1-5; the TRBD1 assignment by TCRdb is unverifiable without DNA. The length of the CDR3 is 15 residues. DNA is not on record. The germline gives CDR1 KGHSH, CDR2 LQKENI. CDR3: CASSPGTGANQPQHF.

The V call is TRBV4-2, the J call TRBJ1-4. Germline V CDR1 and CDR2: LGHNA, YNFKEQ. CDR3 length equals 16 residues. No DNA is listed. The CDR3 loop is CASSQASGARDEKLFF.

Frequency places this clone as medium-sized. This chain connects TRBV5-6 to TRBJ2-7. The CDR3 length is 12 residues. No DNA was logged. Per the germline V gene, CDR1 is SGHDT and CDR2 is YYEEEE. CDR3 amino acids: CASTPGKGEQYF.

The rearrangement joins TRBV5-1 to TRBJ1-3. This CDR3 has 14 amino acids. No coding sequence is recorded. Germline values: CDR1 SGHRS, CDR2 YFSETQ. The CDR3: CASSLASSGNTIYF. Full variable domain (remainder filled in from reference TRBV5-1 and TRBJ1-3): KAGVTQTPRYLIKTRGQQVTLSCSPISGHRSVSWYQQTPGQGLQFLFEYFSETQRNKGNFPGRFSGRQFSNSRSEMNVSTLELGDSALYLCASSLASSGNTIYFGEGSWLTVV.

The rearrangement joins TRBV18 to TRBJ2-1; TCRdb proposes TRBD1, but this gene call is untestable without DNA. From germline, CDR1 is KGHSH and CDR2 LQKENI. This CDR3 comprises 14 residues. No nucleotide data were recorded. This CDR3 reads CASSPSGTKNEQFF.

This chain links TRBV5-6 with TRBJ1-1. The CDR3 has 13 residues. No DNA accompanies this entry. Germline V gene lookup returns CDR1 SGHDT and CDR2 YYEEEE. CDR3 in amino acids: CASSLGQTVKAFF.

V usage is TRBV9 and J usage is TRBJ2-7; no DNA is available, so the TRBD2 call from TCRdb remains unchecked. This CDR3 has 13 residues. No DNA appears here. The germline V gene has CDR1 SGDLS and CDR2 YYNGEE. The CDR3 is CASSARESYEQYF.

The chain couples TRBV19 to TRBJ2-2; TCRdb picks TRBD2, but there is no DNA to check that call. The CDR3 runs 15 residues. No DNA is given. In germline, CDR1 is LNHDA, CDR2 SQIVND (reference sequence). CDR3 sequence reads: CASSMMSTGTGELFF.

The chain links TRBV4-2 to TRBJ2-7; TCRdb gives TRBD2 as the D gene, but with no DNA this cannot be confirmed. CDR3 length: 13 amino acids. The entry carries no DNA sequence. CDR1 is LGHNA, CDR2 YNFKEQ, per germline. The CDR3 sequence is CASSPAGGGEQYF.

This chain connects TRBV28 to TRBJ2-3; TCRdb gives TRBD1 as the D gene, but with no DNA this cannot be confirmed. This CDR3 spans 13 amino acids. Only the protein is available. In germline, CDR1 is MDHEN, CDR2 SYDVKM. The CDR3 reads CASRQGNTDTQYF.

The J gene is TRBJ1-1, the V gene TRBV5-1. CDR3 length: 14 residues. The DNA is not on file. From germline, CDR1 is SGHRS and CDR2 YFSETQ. CDR3 in amino acids: CASSLRGDNTEAFF.

This rearrangement joins TRBV5-6 to TRBJ2-7; TCRdb's D call, TRBD2, is unchecked because there is no DNA. Germline lookup yields CDR1 SGHDT and CDR2 YYEEEE. The length of the CDR3 is 15 residues. No DNA appears here. CDR3 residues: CASSLGPEASYEQYF.

The V and J genes are TRBV5-1 and TRBJ1-4; the D call of TRBD1 rests on TCRdb alone, since no DNA is present to check it. Germline V gene data show CDR1 as SGHRS and CDR2 as YFSETQ. There are 15 residues in the CDR3. There is no recorded DNA. The CDR3 sequence: CASSPLGQSNEKLFF.

V is TRBV18 and J is TRBJ2-3; TCRdb outputs TRBD2, but without DNA this stays unchecked. The CDR3 has 16 amino acids. DNA is not recorded here. CDR1 is KGHSH, CDR2 LQKENI, per germline. The chain's CDR3 is CASSPRLAGLADTQYF. Full variable domain (outside the CDR3, taken from reference TRBV18 and TRBJ2-3): NAGVMQNPRHLVRRRGQEARLRCSPMKGHSHVYWYRQLPEEGLKFMVYLQKENIIDESGMPKERFSAEFPKEGPSILRIQQVVRGDSAAYFCASSPRLAGLADTQYFGPGTRLTVL.

This chain joins TRBV6-5 and TRBJ1-4. Germline lookup yields CDR1 MNHEY and CDR2 SVGAGI. This CDR3 comprises 14 residues. Only the protein is available. This CDR3 is CASRAYGPNEKLFF.

V is TRBV5-1 and J is TRBJ2-7; TCRdb calls TRBD1, which cannot be checked without DNA. CDR1 and CDR2 from the germline V gene are SGHRS and YFSETQ. The CDR3 has 14 amino acids. The coding DNA is unavailable. The CDR3: CASKRTGASYEQYF.

The rearrangement uses TRBV7-4 and TRBJ2-7. The CDR3 has 13 residues. Nucleotide data are not available. Germline V gene lookup returns CDR1 SGHVT and CDR2 SQSDAQ. CDR3 in amino acids: CASSFNRGFEQYF.

J is TRBJ1-1 and V is TRBV4-1. CDR3 length equals 12 residues. The DNA is unrecorded. Germline V gene sequence: CDR1 MGHRA, CDR2 YSYEKL. The CDR3 spells CASSQQRTEAFF.

This chain links TRBV7-6 with TRBJ2-7; TCRdb calls TRBD1, which cannot be checked without DNA. CDR1 and CDR2 from the germline V gene are SGHVS and FNYEAQ. The CDR3 has 14 amino acids. The DNA sequence is not available. This chain's CDR3 is CASSPTAHSYEQYF.

The chain joins TRBV2 to TRBJ1-6. This CDR3 is 13 amino acids long. Only the protein sequence is given. Germline CDR1 is SNHLY and CDR2 is FYNNEI. CDR3 amino acids: CASSDPPTRKIHF.